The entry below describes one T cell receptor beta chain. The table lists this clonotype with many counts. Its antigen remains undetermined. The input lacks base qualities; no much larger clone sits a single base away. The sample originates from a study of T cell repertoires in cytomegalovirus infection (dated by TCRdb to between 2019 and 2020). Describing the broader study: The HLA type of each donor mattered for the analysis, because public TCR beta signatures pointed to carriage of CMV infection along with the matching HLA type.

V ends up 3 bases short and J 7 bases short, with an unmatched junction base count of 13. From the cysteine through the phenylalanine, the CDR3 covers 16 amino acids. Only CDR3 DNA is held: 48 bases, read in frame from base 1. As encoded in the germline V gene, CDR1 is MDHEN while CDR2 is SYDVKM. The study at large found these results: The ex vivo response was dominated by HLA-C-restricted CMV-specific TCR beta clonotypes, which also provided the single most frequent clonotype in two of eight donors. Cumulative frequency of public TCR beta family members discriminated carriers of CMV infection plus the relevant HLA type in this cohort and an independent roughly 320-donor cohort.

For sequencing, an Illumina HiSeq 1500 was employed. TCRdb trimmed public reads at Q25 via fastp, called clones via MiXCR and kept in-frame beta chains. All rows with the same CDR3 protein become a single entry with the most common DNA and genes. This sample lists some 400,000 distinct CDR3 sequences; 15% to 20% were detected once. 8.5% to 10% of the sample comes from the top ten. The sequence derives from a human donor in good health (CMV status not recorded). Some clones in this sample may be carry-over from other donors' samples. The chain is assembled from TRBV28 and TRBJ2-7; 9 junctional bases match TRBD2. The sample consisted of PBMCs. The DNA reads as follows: TGTGCCAGCAGTTTTGGGGGGAGCGGGGGGTATGAAGAGCAGTACTTC. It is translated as CASSFGGSGGYEEQYF.